The present T cell receptor (beta chain) was sequenced within a study of blood T cell repertoires in COVID-19. At the level of the study: Acute and convalescent COVID-19 samples came from the United States, Italy and Spain. PBMCs, B-cell-depleted T cells, or T cells provided the cDNA or gDNA that made up the material.

Original handling: Amplified reference gene primers provided the basis for estimating nucleated cell counts. Sequencing was performed with immunoSEQ multiplex PCR; in TCRdb, only in-frame clones are kept and a portion is missing. For V, J and clone size, that table is used; D and trimming come from the DNA. There are tens of thousands of clones in the sample; more than 75% occur only once, and less than 9% lies in the top ten. V lost 4 bases to trimming and J lost 4 bases; unmatched junction nucleotides: 4. The CDR3 has 15 residues. Germline assignment: CDR1 SNHLY and CDR2 FYNNEI. This receptor was taken from a man aged 45-65 years with active or convalescent COVID-19. The J gene is TRBJ1-3, the V gene TRBV2; 10 positions agree with TRBD1. Material: peripheral blood. The chain's CDR3 is CASSGDRGSGNTIYF. The CDR3 DNA reads TGTGCCAGCAGTGGGGACAGGGGATCAGGAAACACCATATATTTT.